Here is one T cell receptor beta chain with its context. These data belong to a study of blood T cells in healthy people across ages. With a J-beta primer mix and a sample-barcoded 5' primer, a second PCR ran about 7 to 11 cycles. TCRdb analysed the 5' RACE reads with MiXCR anew, one entry per CDR3 protein. Among approximately 600,000 distinct CDR3 sequences listed, 58% were seen once. V trimming: 8 bases; J trimming: 2 bases; junction bases outside the gene matches: 9. This CDR3 is 15 amino acids long. From germline, CDR1 is ENHRY and CDR2 SYGVKD. In terms of origin and age, donors were healthy Caucasian individuals from Russia aged about 6 to 90.

Specimen: blood. This clonotype was obtained from a man aged 55 to 70 in good health. V and J are TRBV10-3 and TRBJ2-5; 9 bases map to TRBD2. The CDR3 loop is CAISVAGVPQETQYF. The CDR3 coding sequence is TGTGCCATCTCAGTAGCGGGGGTTCCACAAGAGACCCAGTACTTC.